This passage covers 20 T cell receptor beta chains from one sample sequenced in a study of beta chain features in type 1 diabetes. General observations from the study: TCRB CDR3s from Type 1 diabetes patients were moderately but significantly shorter in all four CD4+ subsets.

Their cognate antigens are unknown. Investigators reverse transcribed all isolated RNA, so they sequenced expressed TCRB transcripts. TCRdb keeps only in-frame clones here, not all; method: immunoSEQ multiplex PCR. The table records over 120,000 clones, about 13% of them present only once. Sequencing was performed on central memory CD4+ T cells from blood. Receptor source: a man aged 18 to 35 with type 1 diabetes.

This clone has just a few counts. J is TRBJ2-3 and V is TRBV19; 8 bases line up with TRBD2. The germline CDR1 and CDR2 sequences are LNHDA and SQIVND (reference sequence). V was pared by 3 bases and J by 1 base, with 15 bases of the junction left unmatched. This CDR3 is built from 19 residues. Written as DNA, the CDR3 is TGTGCCAGTAGTATCCGGATGTCCCGGACTAGCAGGGGCACAGATACGCAGTATTTT. This translates into CASSIRMSRTSRGTDTQYF.

This clone was recorded many times. The chain combines TRBV28 with TRBJ1-2; the D is unclear. The CDR3 has 11 residues. The germline CDR1 and CDR2 sequences are MDHEN and SYDVKM. V lost 3 bases to trimming and J lost 8 bases, with 7 bases between them. CDR3 coding DNA: TGTGCCAGCAGTTTTTTGGGCGGCTACACCTTC. Amino acids: CASSFLGGYTF.

The chain joins TRBV9 to TRBJ2-2, with a weak D call TRBD1 (5 bases). V lost 0 bases and J 6 bases, leaving 9 bases between the germline ends. The CDR3 contains 14 residues. Germline loops: CDR1 SGDLS, CDR2 YYNGEE. CDR3 in amino acids: CASSVASGSGELFF. The CDR3 DNA reads as TGTGCCAGCAGCGTAGCATCAGGGTCCGGGGAGCTGTTTTTT.

The chain is built from TRBV30 and TRBJ1-5; D remains ambiguous. CDR3 size: 15 residues. The germline gives CDR1 GTSNPN, CDR2 SVGIG (reference sequence). The V and J ends lost 3 bases and 8 bases respectively, with 20 bases between them. CDR3 residues: CAWRGKGGPWEPQHF. Written as DNA, the CDR3 is TGTGCCTGGAGGGGAAAAGGTGGGCCTTGGGAGCCCCAGCATTTT.

The sample holds a few counts of this clone. V is TRBV6-6 and J is TRBJ2-2, with 8 bases lining up with TRBD1. This CDR3 contains 16 residues. Germline CDR1 MNHNY, CDR2 SVGAGI (reference sequence). The V and J ends lost 2 bases and 3 bases, in that order; junction bases with no gene match: 5. In nucleotides, the CDR3 is TGTGCCAGCAGTTACCGACAGGGGAGACACACCGGGGAGCTGTTTTTT. Protein product: CASSYRQGRHTGELFF.

As for this clone: Just one base apart from a much larger clone, this may be a read error. This chain uses TRBV5-1 with TRBJ1-4; D possibly corresponds to TRBD1 (6 bases). Germline V gene data show CDR1 as SGHRS and CDR2 as YFSETQ. This CDR3 is built from 15 residues. The CDR3 reads CSSSLSGASREKLFF. The CDR3 nucleotides read TGCTCCAGCAGCTTGTCGGGGGCGTCTCGGGAAAAACTGTTTTTT.

This clone appeared a few times. The gene calls are TRBV29-1 and TRBJ2-7; maybe TRBD1 (6 bases). CDR3 size: 13 residues. The V end was cut by 2 bases, the J end by 4 bases, with 12 bases between. Germline V gives CDR1 SQVTM, CDR2 ANQGSEA. The CDR3 DNA reads TGCAGCGTTGAACTGACAGGCGTTTACGAGCAGTACTTC. It yields the protein CSVELTGVYEQYF.

This clone was seen at least ten times. V usage is TRBV7-2 and J usage is TRBJ2-2; TRBD2 agrees at 9 bases. V shed 5 bases, J shed 1 base, and the junction held 5 bases outside the gene matches. CDR1 SGHTA and CDR2 FQGNSA come from the germline V gene. CDR3 length: 16 residues. CDR3 residues: CASSPLAGMNTGELFF. The CDR3 DNA is TGTGCCAGCAGCCCTCTAGCGGGGATGAACACCGGGGAGCTGTTTTTT.

The table lists this clone with a few counts. In the same sample, other DNA sequences code for this CDR3. The rearrangement uses TRBV19 and TRBJ1-1; no clear D. This CDR3 is built from 13 residues. The germline CDR1 and CDR2 sequences are LNHDA and SQIVND (reference sequence). The ends were cut back, 6 bases at V and 1 base at J, with 9 bases in the middle. The CDR3 protein is CASSPGGNTEAFF. CDR3 bases: TGTGCCAGTAGCCCGGGAGGGAACACTGAAGCTTTCTTT.

This clone has a handful of counts. The chain carries TRBV28 and TRBJ1-5, with D possibly being TRBD1 (6 bases). This CDR3 is built from 14 residues. In germline, CDR1 is MDHEN, CDR2 SYDVKM. V lost 1 base and J lost 6, with 10 bases in between. The CDR3 bases are TGTGCCAGCAGTTTATACGGGGGGCCTCAGCCCCAGCATTTT. Translation gives CASSLYGGPQPQHF.

V gene TRBV30 combines with J gene TRBJ1-6; D unresolved. Germline V gene lookup returns CDR1 GTSNPN and CDR2 SVGIG (reference sequence). CDR3 length: 16 amino acids. Between the trimmed V and J ends, which lost 2 bases and 6 bases, there was a span of 17 bases. For the CDR3, the DNA is TGTGCCTGGAGTATACCAACGGTTCGGGGTAATTCACCCCTCCACTTT. Protein product: CAWSIPTVRGNSPLHF.

The chain combines TRBV6-1 with TRBJ2-1; D unclear. Germline V gives CDR1 MNHNS, CDR2 SASEGT. This CDR3 comprises 15 residues. Trimming shortened V by 7 bases and J by 0 bases, and 13 bases separated the two germline ends. In nucleotides, the CDR3 is TGTGCCAGCATTCAAATAGGCCTCTCCTACAATGAGCAGTTCTTC. Translated, it gives CASIQIGLSYNEQFF.

Remarks on this clone: The same CDR3 arises from other DNA sequences in this sample as well. The chain is built from TRBV30 and TRBJ2-7; 7 bases match TRBD2. Germline V gene data show CDR1 as GTSNPN and CDR2 as SVGIG (reference sequence). The length of the CDR3 is 14 residues. The ends lost 0 bases at V and 0 bases at J; junction bases unmatched: 2. CDR3 DNA sequence: TGTGCCTGGAGTGTGGGAGGGAGCTCCTACGAGCAGTACTTC. The encoded protein is CAWSVGGSSYEQYF.

The gene calls are TRBV30 and TRBJ1-6; 8 nucleotides match TRBD1. The CDR3 loop spans 15 amino acids. V was pared by 2 bases and J by 9 bases, with 9 bases of the junction left unmatched. CDR1 and CDR2 from the germline V gene are GTSNPN and SVGIG (reference sequence). The CDR3 spells CAWSPLTGESSPLHF. CDR3 in DNA: TGTGCCTGGAGTCCGTTGACAGGGGAAAGTTCACCCCTCCACTTT.

This clone was seen only a few times. The gene calls are TRBV5-1 and TRBJ2-1; TRBD1 matches 7 bases. Per the germline V gene, CDR1 is SGHRS and CDR2 is YFSETQ. Germline trimming cut 2 bases from V and 6 bases from J; bases unmatched to any gene: 5. The length of the CDR3 is 14 residues. The CDR3 coding sequence is TGCGCCAGCAGCTTCGGACAGGATGGCAATGAGCAGTTCTTC. As protein: CASSFGQDGNEQFF.

This clone was detected a few times. This chain links TRBV4-1 with TRBJ2-5; unclear D gene. Germline loops: CDR1 MGHRA, CDR2 YSYEKL. V gave up 0 bases and J gave up 6 bases, with 11 bases separating them. This CDR3 spans 14 amino acids. The DNA of the CDR3 is TGCGCCAGCAGCCAAGATCGGACGGAGAAGACCCAGTACTTC. Translation: CASSQDRTEKTQYF.

J is TRBJ1-4 and V is TRBV15, with 10 bases fitting TRBD1. CDR1 LNHNV and CDR2 YYDKDF come from the germline V gene (reference sequence). Trimming cost V 2 bases and J 5 bases; bases outside gene matches: 2. The length of the CDR3 is 15 residues. The CDR3 is CATSRPGQGNEKLFF. CDR3 coding DNA: TGTGCCACCAGCAGACCGGGACAGGGGAATGAAAAACTGTTTTTT.

The chain has TRBV7-4 and TRBJ2-3; D is undetermined. This CDR3 is 14 amino acids long. V lost 2 bases to trimming and J lost 6 bases, with 12 bases between them. CDR1 SGHVT and CDR2 SQSDAQ come from the germline V gene. CDR3 coding DNA: TGTGCCAGCAGCTTAACCTACATGGGGGATACGCAGTATTTT. Protein sequence: CASSLTYMGDTQYF. Drawing the rest from reference TRBV7-4 and TRBJ2-3, the complete variable domain is GAGVSQSPRYKVAKRGRDVALRCDSISGHVTLYWYRQTLGQGSEVLTYSQSDAQRDKSGRPSGRFSAERPERSVSTLKIQRTEQGDSAVYLCASSLTYMGDTQYFGPGTRLTVL.

The chain employs TRBV30 and TRBJ2-1; D uncertain. CDR1 is GTSNPN and CDR2 is SVGIG in the germline V gene (reference sequence). This CDR3 is 15 amino acids long. V lost 0 bases, J lost 0 bases, and 9 bases lay in between. The CDR3 DNA is TGTGCCTGGAGTGTACCGGAGAGCTCCTACAATGAGCAGTTCTTC. Translated, it gives CAWSVPESSYNEQFF.

This clone was counted a single time. The V gene is TRBV5-6, the J gene TRBJ2-1; the D gene is possibly TRBD2 (5 bases). The V gene lost 4 bases and the J gene lost 7 bases, with 15 bases spanning the gap. Germline values: CDR1 SGHDT, CDR2 YYEEEE. CDR3 length: 14 amino acids. The DNA for the CDR3 is TGTGCCAGCAGCCCCGAGACCTTAGCGAATGAGCAGTTCTTC. The encoded protein is CASSPETLANEQFF.